This T cell receptor (beta chain) was obtained from a study of blood T cells in healthy people across ages. Overall study: T cells yielded about one barcoded beta molecule per two cells through template switching. Study conclusions and caveats: Per million T cells, the diversity of TCR beta decreased roughly linearly as age advanced.

Alongside a J-beta primer mix, a sample-barcoded 5' primer served in a second PCR lasting about 7 to 12 cycles. Any given sample supplied a minimum of 3 million CDR3-containing paired-end reads. TCRdb recomputed calls from the 5' RACE reads with MiXCR, one row per CDR3 protein. Altogether 540,000 or so distinct CDR3 sequences are present, roughly 48% being singletons, with the ten largest covering 20% to 25%. This clonotype was counted between two and nine times. What it binds is unknown. CDR1 is SGHTA, CDR2 FQGNSA, per germline. V was clipped by 1 base and J by 3 bases, with 7 bases between them. The CDR3 is 13 amino acids.

The receptor comes from a man older than 75 in good health. V usage is TRBV7-2 and J usage is TRBJ2-7; D remains ambiguous. The sample taken for sequencing was blood. In DNA form, the CDR3 reads TGTGCCAGCAGCTTAGAACCGATCTACGAGCAGTACTTC. Translating it yields CASSLEPIYEQYF.